The rows below give T cell receptor beta chains drawn from one sample of a study of T cells in Graves' hyperthyroidism and ophthalmopathy. Each CDR3 protein gets one entry after TCRdb re-called the multiplex PCR reads with MiXCR. The data hold a few hundred thousand distinct CDR3 sequences, with more than 15% observed a single time. The sequenced material came from blood. These receptors came from a woman in her sixties with Graves' ophthalmopathy. The CDR3 runs from the conserved cysteine through the conserved F or W. Fields, in order: V gene, D gene, J gene, clone size, CDR3 length, CDR3 protein, CDR3 DNA. The D gene is left open where the match is weak. The size of a clone is reported for some rows only, either as once, few or many, or as a class for expanded clones.

>TRBV4-2|.|TRBJ1-1|few|16
CASSANLRAGGTEAFF
TGTGCCAGCAGCGCAAACCTCAGGGCGGGGGGCACTGAAGCTTTCTTT
>TRBV5-1|.|TRBJ1-5|few|15
CASSPDGQSNQPQHF
TGCGCCAGCAGCCCAGATGGACAAAGCAATCAGCCCCAGCATTTT
>TRBV3-1|.|TRBJ1-1|many|14
CASSQGGDKTEAFF
TGTGCCAGCAGCCAAGGTGGGGACAAAACTGAAGCTTTCTTT
>TRBV5-1|TRBD1|TRBJ2-2|many|16
CASSFLGQGYTGELFF
TGCGCCAGCAGCTTTCTCGGACAGGGCTACACCGGGGAGCTGTTTTTT
>TRBV2|.|TRBJ1-5|many|14
CASSEQDTDQPQHF
TGTGCCAGCAGTGAACAGGACACCGATCAGCCCCAGCATTTT
>TRBV11-2|.|TRBJ1-6|many|15
CASSLGPGFNSPLHF
TGTGCCAGCAGCTTAGGACCAGGGTTCAATTCACCCCTCCACTTT
>TRBV20-1|TRBD2|TRBJ2-7|many|12
CSAWGGSYEQYF
TGCAGTGCTTGGGGGGGCTCCTACGAGCAGTACTTC
>TRBV5-4|.|TRBJ1-2|few|14
CASSLAGTIYGYTF
TGTGCCAGCAGCCTGGCCGGGACAATCTATGGCTACACCTTC
>TRBV6-1|TRBD1|TRBJ1-4|many|14
CASSMRDSREKLFF
TGTGCCAGCAGTATGCGGGACAGCCGTGAAAAACTGTTTTTT
>TRBV13|.|TRBJ2-1|many|12
CASTIRGAEEFF
TGTGCCAGCACCATACGGGGGGCCGAGGAGTTCTTC
>TRBV4-3|.|TRBJ1-2|.|16
CASSQDMGTRTYGYTF
TGCGCCAGCAGCCAAGACATGGGGACACGTACCTATGGCTACACCTTC
>TRBV12-3/TRBV12-4|TRBD1|TRBJ1-4|many|15
CASRQGVGTNEKLFF
TGTGCCAGCAGACAGGGGGTAGGCACTAATGAAAAACTGTTTTTT
>TRBV5-4|TRBD1|TRBJ1-1|many|14
CASTRTGQGSEAFF
TGTGCCAGCACTCGGACAGGGCAGGGGTCTGAAGCTTTCTTT
>TRBV5-1|.|TRBJ1-2|few|13
CASSLEPRGGYTF
TGCGCCAGCAGCTTGGAACCCAGAGGTGGCTACACCTTC
>TRBV20-1|.|TRBJ2-2|.|14
CSAWVGGATGELFF
TGCAGTGCTTGGGTCGGAGGGGCCACCGGGGAGCTGTTTTTT
>TRBV3-1|.|TRBJ2-3|many|13
CASSQGRSYTQYF
TGTGCCAGCAGCCAAGGGCGAAGCTATACGCAGTATTTT
>TRBV10-3|.|TRBJ2-1|many|14
CAISEPPEGNEQFF
TGTGCCATCAGTGAGCCCCCGGAGGGGAATGAGCAGTTCTTC
>TRBV3-1|TRBD2|TRBJ2-3|many|17
CASSEGLAGTLTDTQYF
TGTGCCAGCAGCGAGGGATTAGCGGGGACTCTTACAGATACGCAGTATTTT
>TRBV2|TRBD2|TRBJ2-2|many|16
CASSARLAGDTGELFF
TGTGCCAGCAGTGCCAGACTAGCGGGAGACACCGGGGAGCTGTTTTTT
>TRBV20-1|.|TRBJ2-5|few|11
CSASLKETQYF
TGCAGTGCTAGTTTAAAGGAGACCCAGTACTTC
>TRBV5-1|TRBD2|TRBJ2-5|many|13
CASSPPGGVKGYF
TGCGCCAGCAGCCCGCCGGGAGGCGTTAAGGGGTACTTC
>TRBV20-1|.|TRBJ1-5|medium-sized|13
CSAGGASNQPQHF
TGCAGTGCTGGCGGGGCTAGCAATCAGCCCCAGCATTTT